Shown below are 8 T cell receptor beta chains from a single sample sequenced in a study of STAT5B mutations in CD4+ large granular lymphocyte leukemia. This table comes from immunoSEQ multiplex PCR, and its TCRdb copy is limited to in-frame clones, with some not included. In the table there are fewer than 35,000 clones, under 80% of which are singletons. The sample was CD4+ T cells from blood buffy coats. Receptors were obtained from a human donor in good health.

The CDR3 bases are TGTGCCAGCAGCCCCAGGGGGGCAAACACAGATACGCAGTATTTT. This translates into CASSPRGANTDTQYF. V usage is TRBV7-2 and J usage is TRBJ2-3; a possible D gene is TRBD1 (7 bases). The V end lost 5 bases, the J end lost 2 bases, and 14 bases lay between the germline ends. CDR3 length equals 15 residues. The V gene's germline CDR1 is SGHTA and CDR2 FQGNSA.

In this sample, this clone turned up once. The chain links TRBV4-3 to TRBJ1-1; maybe TRBD1 (5 bases). V was clipped by 0 bases and J by 3 bases, with 8 bases between them. CDR1 and CDR2 from the germline V gene are LGHNA and YSLEER. The CDR3 loop spans 14 amino acids. This chain's CDR3 is CASSQDRGDTEAFF. The CDR3 DNA follows: TGCGCCAGCAGCCAAGATCGGGGGGACACTGAAGCTTTCTTT.

The J gene is TRBJ2-7, the V gene TRBV6-5, with 8 bases matching TRBD2. V gave up 2 bases and J gave up 6 bases; unmatched junction bases: 3. Germline assignment: CDR1 MNHEY and CDR2 SVGAGI. The CDR3 is made up of 13 amino acids. For the CDR3, the DNA is TGTGCCAGCAGTTACCTCGGGGGGGGCGAGCAGTACTTC. Protein sequence: CASSYLGGGEQYF.

The V gene is TRBV6-1, the J gene TRBJ1-4, with D perhaps matching TRBD1 (6 bases). This CDR3 contains 14 residues. Germline V CDR1 and CDR2: MNHNS, SASEGT. V was shortened by 3 bases and J by 8 bases, with 13 bases between the two germline ends. For the CDR3, the DNA is TGTGCCAGCAGTGAGCCTGGGGGCCGGGAAAAACTGTTTTTT. The encoded protein is CASSEPGGREKLFF.

The V gene is TRBV5-1, the J gene TRBJ2-1; TRBD2 might be the D (6 bases). The CDR3 totals 14 residues. V was cut by 5 bases and J by 0 bases, with 9 bases left in between. The germline V gene encodes CDR1 SGHRS and CDR2 YFSETQ. The CDR3 DNA reads as TGCGCCAGCAGTCTAGCGAACTCCTACAATGAGCAGTTCTTC. Translating gives CASSLANSYNEQFF.

The chain joins TRBV7-2 to TRBJ2-1; TRBD2 matches 12 bases. Looked up from germline, CDR1 is SGHTA and CDR2 is FQGNSA. Losses at the gene ends were 1 base for V and 0 bases for J; bases not matched to a gene: 1. The CDR3 is made up of 17 amino acids. Here the CDR3 DNA reads TGTGCCAGCAGCTTAGAACTAGCGGGAGGCTCCTACAATGAGCAGTTCTTC. Its translation is CASSLELAGGSYNEQFF.

The rearrangement links TRBV10-3 to TRBJ2-7; 11 bases match TRBD2. Germline assignment: CDR1 ENHRY and CDR2 SYGVKD. V trimming: 10 bases; J trimming: 6 bases; junction bases outside the gene matches: 17. The CDR3 spans 16 residues. This CDR3 is CASTGTSGVGLGEQYF. The CDR3 region has the DNA TGTGCCAGTACCGGGACTAGCGGCGTTGGGTTGGGCGAGCAGTACTTC.

The rearrangement links TRBV27 to TRBJ1-4; D is unclear. The V end lost 2 bases, the J end lost 7 bases, and 11 bases lay between the germline ends. Germline V gives CDR1 MNHEY, CDR2 SMNVEV (reference sequence). The CDR3 length is 14 residues. The CDR3 region has the DNA TGTGCCAGCAGTTTACCGGGGAGGGCTGAAAAACTGTTTTTT. Amino acids: CASSLPGRAEKLFF.